The 17 T cell receptor beta chains given below trace back to one sample, sequenced in a study of cytomegalovirus exposure and HLA in healthy donors. The PCR ran on 60 Vbeta and 13 Jbeta primers. Only in-frame clones appear in the TCRdb table, and some are missing; sequencing was by immunoSEQ multiplex PCR. The data contain roughly 180,000 clones, roughly four fifths of them seen just once; the ten biggest clones take up around 1.6%. The material sequenced was PBMCs. These receptor sequences come from a man between 18 and 35 years old in good health and CMV-seronegative.

This sequence joins TRBV11-1 and TRBJ2-3; D remains unclear. Germline lookup yields CDR1 SGHAT and CDR2 FQDESV (reference sequence). Trimming left V 5 bases short and J 0 bases short, with 3 bases between. The CDR3 runs 12 residues. CDR3 sequence (DNA): TGTGCCAGCAGCCTCAGCACAGATACGCAGTATTTT. Amino acids: CASSLSTDTQYF.

Note on this clone: An end of the junction does not agree with germline; a read error may underlie this. Other DNA sequences from this sample encode an identical CDR3 as well. The CDR3: CASNDGLRGTGELFF. DNA for the CDR3: TGTGCCAGCAACGACGGCCTCCGAGGCACCGGAGAGCTGTTTTTT. The chain carries TRBV11-2 and TRBJ2-2; D not certain. Germline CDR1 is SGHAT and CDR2 is FQNNGV. The CDR3 length is 15 residues.

This clone was seen more than once but under ten times. The chain carries TRBV7-2 and TRBJ2-7; D ambiguous. Germline CDR1 is SGHTA and CDR2 is FQGNSA. The CDR3 totals 14 residues. V was trimmed by 2 bases and J by 2 bases, leaving 10 bases between them. CDR3 sequence: CASSLTVSPYEQYF. DNA for the CDR3: TGTGCCAGCAGCTTAACTGTATCCCCCTACGAGCAGTACTTC.

This rearrangement joins TRBV19 to TRBJ1-5; 8 bases align to TRBD1. The germline CDR1 and CDR2 sequences are LNHDA and SQIVND (reference sequence). The V gene end was trimmed by 5 bases and the J gene end by 6 bases; junction bases not matched to a gene: 9. This CDR3 spans 15 amino acids. CDR3 loop: CASSSGQGHSQPQHF. As DNA, the CDR3 is TGTGCCAGTAGTTCTGGACAGGGTCATAGTCAGCCCCAGCATTTT.

This clone was found once. This chain links TRBV5-4 with TRBJ1-2; D is perhaps TRBD1 (6 bases). The V end was cut by 4 bases, the J end by 2 bases, with 15 bases between. Germline V CDR1 and CDR2: SGHNT, YYREEE (reference sequence). There are 15 residues in the CDR3. Here the CDR3 DNA reads TGTGCCAGCAGCCTACCACAAGGACAGAACTATGGCTACACCTTC. This codes for CASSLPQGQNYGYTF.

The chain employs TRBV5-1 and TRBJ1-1; 7 bases are shared with TRBD1. The CDR3 has 15 residues. From germline, CDR1 is SGHRS and CDR2 YFSETQ. With V trimmed by 5 bases and J by 0 bases, 7 bases remained unmatched. The CDR3 protein is CASRGTVSLNTEAFF. CDR3 coding DNA: TGCGCCAGCAGGGGGACAGTCTCACTGAACACTGAAGCTTTCTTT. Full variable domain (remainder filled in from reference TRBV5-1 and TRBJ1-1): KAGVTQTPRYLIKTRGQQVTLSCSPISGHRSVSWYQQTPGQGLQFLFEYFSETQRNKGNFPGRFSGRQFSNSRSEMNVSTLELGDSALYLCASRGTVSLNTEAFFGQGTRLTVV.

The chain links TRBV28 to TRBJ2-3, with 10 positions matching TRBD2. Germline V CDR1 and CDR2: MDHEN, SYDVKM. After removal of 8 bases from V and 0 bases from J, the junction contained 2 bases not matched to a gene. This CDR3 is built from 14 residues. CDR3 loop: CASLAGGSTDTQYF. The CDR3 nucleotides read TGTGCCAGCTTAGCGGGAGGCAGCACAGATACGCAGTATTTT.

V usage is TRBV28 and J usage is TRBJ2-6; D is ambiguous. The germline V gene encodes CDR1 MDHEN and CDR2 SYDVKM. The length of the CDR3 is 14 residues. With 6 bases removed from V and 0 bases from J, the gap between germline ends came to 6 bases. For the CDR3, the DNA is TGTGCCAGCAGCCCCGGCTCTGGGGCCAACGTCCTGACTTTC. This gives the protein CASSPGSGANVLTF.

V usage is TRBV28 and J usage is TRBJ2-6; D may be TRBD2 (6 bases). Per germline, CDR1 MDHEN and CDR2 SYDVKM. This CDR3 has 14 residues. V lost 5 bases and J lost 4, with 9 bases in between. The CDR3 nucleotides read TGTGCCAGCAGTAGGGAGGCAGGGGCCAACGTCCTGACTTTC. It specifies CASSREAGANVLTF.

This chain uses TRBV15 with TRBJ2-1; 15 nucleotides agree with TRBD2. Germline CDR1 LNHNV, CDR2 YYDKDF (reference sequence). V gave up 3 bases and J gave up 0 bases; unmatched junction bases: 3. The CDR3 covers 18 residues. The CDR3 DNA reads as TGTGCCACCAGCAGGGGACTAGCGGGGGGATACTCCTACAATGAGCAGTTCTTC. It translates to CATSRGLAGGYSYNEQFF.

This clone was detected only once. V is TRBV6-6 and J is TRBJ1-5, with D possibly matching TRBD1 (6 bases). Germline V gene data show CDR1 as MNHNY and CDR2 as SVGAGI (reference sequence). V lost 1 base and J lost 2, with 9 bases in between. The CDR3 consists of 15 residues. In nucleotides, the CDR3 is TGTGCCAGCAGTTACTGGGACACAGGCAATCAGCCCCAGCATTTT. As protein: CASSYWDTGNQPQHF.

The CDR3 region is CASRQRQGARYEQYF. CDR3 bases: TGTGCCAGCAGACAACGACAGGGGGCTAGGTACGAGCAGTACTTC. The J gene is TRBJ2-7, the V gene TRBV7-2; 10 nucleotides align to TRBD1. V dropped 6 bases and J dropped 4; count of bases not matched to a gene: 9. CDR1 SGHTA and CDR2 FQGNSA come from the germline V gene. CDR3 length: 15 residues.

V and J are TRBV30 and TRBJ2-1, with 9 bases lining up with TRBD2. The CDR3 is 16 amino acids. Germline trimming cut 0 bases from V and 2 bases from J; bases unmatched to any gene: 5. Germline V gives CDR1 GTSNPN, CDR2 SVGIG (reference sequence). CDR3 in DNA: TGTGCCTGGAGTGTACAACGCGGGAGGGCCTACAATGAGCAGTTCTTC. The encoded protein is CAWSVQRGRAYNEQFF.

The chain is built from TRBV5-4 and TRBJ2-4; 8 nucleotides line up with TRBD1. CDR1 and CDR2 (germline): SGHNT, YYREEE (reference sequence). This CDR3 region has 17 residues. The V gene end was trimmed by 4 bases and the J gene end by 0 bases; junction bases not matched to a gene: 9. The CDR3 sequence: CASSTTGQGKAKNIQYF. The CDR3 DNA follows: TGTGCCAGCAGCACGACAGGACAGGGCAAAGCCAAAAACATTCAGTACTTC.

The J gene is TRBJ1-2, the V gene TRBV5-1, with a weak D call TRBD1 (5 bases). The CDR3 contains 12 residues. Germline assignment: CDR1 SGHRS and CDR2 YFSETQ. Trimming shortened V by 5 bases and J by 9 bases, and 14 bases separated the two germline ends. CDR3 sequence (DNA): TGCGCCAGCAGGGGGGGATCGGCGAGCTACACCTTC. The encoded protein is CASRGGSASYTF.

The DNA of the CDR3 is TGTGCCAGCAGCCCCACACCCCCCCCCTGGCTAGCGGGAGAGGGGGAGCTGTTTTTT. Amino acid sequence: CASSPTPPPWLAGEGELFF. This chain uses TRBV7-3 with TRBJ2-2, with TRBD2 matching 10 bases. This CDR3 spans 19 amino acids. After removal of 5 bases from V and 8 bases from J, the junction contained 20 bases not matched to a gene. Germline values: CDR1 SGHTA, CDR2 FQGTGA.

The rearrangement uses TRBV6-1 and TRBJ2-6; maybe TRBD2 (5 bases). The CDR3 length is 16 residues. CDR1 is MNHNS, CDR2 SASEGT, per germline. V was pared by 3 bases and J by 0 bases, with 9 bases between. This CDR3 reads CASSDRRGSGANVLTF. The DNA of the CDR3 is TGTGCCAGCAGTGATCGCCGGGGCTCTGGGGCCAACGTCCTGACTTTC.